Detailed here is one T cell receptor (beta chain). Its antigen is currently unknown. The data stem from a study of T cell responses to AZD1222 COVID-19 vaccine. Germline V CDR1 and CDR2: SGDLS, YYNGEE. V was trimmed by 0 bases and J by 4 bases, leaving 14 bases between them. There are 16 residues in the CDR3. The study's findings and limits: Breadth and depth of Spike-specific TCRs rose after two AZD1222 doses. With dominance at 160-218 and 743-854, vaccine-associated CD4 TCRs spanned spike. At baseline, just five to seven AZD1222 recipients tested seropositive. Unmutated regions of variants are reportedly targeted by nearly half of spike-specific TCRs.

The protocol was immunoSEQ multiplex PCR, while the TCRdb copy is restricted to in-frame clones and leaves out a portion. Of tens of thousands of clones in the sample, 85% were seen once. The sequenced sample was peripheral blood, obtained on day 0 of AZD1222 vaccination. This clonotype was obtained from an adult in good health. The chain joins TRBV9 to TRBJ1-3; D is unresolved. CDR3 residues: CASSVELSPQGNTIYF. Written as DNA, the CDR3 is TGTGCCAGCAGCGTAGAGTTGTCCCCGCAGGGAAACACCATATATTTT.